A selection of T cell receptor beta chains follows, all from one sample in a study of shared clonotypes between healthy human individuals. Generated by immunoSEQ multiplex PCR, the TCRdb table keeps only in-frame clones and is missing some. The data contain 600,000 or so clones, around 95% of them singletons. The specimen sequenced was naive CD8+ T cells sorted from blood. The receptors were gathered from a woman aged 30 to 39 in good health. CDR3s include the opening cysteine and the closing phenylalanine or tryptophan. The order of the fields is clone size, D gene, J gene, V gene, CDR3 protein, CDR3 DNA. The D gene is left open where the match is weak. Expanded clones get a size class; other rows say once, few or many, or leave the size out.

clone_size: .; d_call: TRBD2; j_call: TRBJ2-1; v_call: TRBV28; cdr3_aa: CASTESGTSEGYEQFF; cdr3_nt: TGTGCCAGCACTGAATCCGGGACTAGCGAGGGTTATGAGCAGTTCTTC
clone_size: few; d_call: TRBD1; j_call: TRBJ2-1; v_call: TRBV27; cdr3_aa: CASNRGQGEQFF; cdr3_nt: TGTGCCAGCAACAGGGGGCAGGGTGAGCAGTTCTTC
clone_size: .; d_call: TRBD1; j_call: TRBJ2-7; v_call: TRBV13; cdr3_aa: CASRLAGGDEQYF; cdr3_nt: TGTGCCAGCAGACTAGCAGGGGGCGACGAGCAGTACTTC
clone_size: .; d_call: .; j_call: TRBJ2-5; v_call: TRBV2; cdr3_aa: CASIGLPNIQETQYF; cdr3_nt: TGTGCCAGCATTGGGTTGCCCAACATACAAGAGACCCAGTACTTC
clone_size: .; d_call: TRBD2; j_call: TRBJ2-1; v_call: TRBV5-4; cdr3_aa: CASGVHEQFF; cdr3_nt: TGTGCGAGCGGGGTCCATGAGCAGTTCTTC
clone_size: .; d_call: TRBD2; j_call: TRBJ2-1; v_call: TRBV15; cdr3_aa: CATSRDRVKLTSGSRVAFF; cdr3_nt: TGTGCCACCAGCAGAGATCGCGTAAAACTGACTAGCGGATCCCGAGTGGCGTTCTTC
clone_size: .; d_call: .; j_call: TRBJ1-1; v_call: TRBV6-5; cdr3_aa: CASRSWGTEAFF; cdr3_nt: TGTGCCAGCAGGAGCTGGGGCACTGAAGCTTTCTTT
clone_size: .; d_call: TRBD2; j_call: TRBJ2-7; v_call: TRBV7-8; cdr3_aa: CASSSPGGAGTTYEQYF; cdr3_nt: TGTGCCAGCAGCTCCCCGGGGGGGGCGGGGACGACCTACGAGCAGTACTTC
clone_size: .; d_call: .; j_call: TRBJ2-1; v_call: TRBV5-6; cdr3_aa: CASSSSLNIHEQFF; cdr3_nt: TGTGCCAGCAGCTCGTCATTAAACATCCATGAGCAGTTCTTC
clone_size: .; d_call: TRBD1; j_call: TRBJ1-4; v_call: TRBV11-3; cdr3_aa: CASSLGDRGREKLFF; cdr3_nt: TGTGCCAGCAGCTTAGGGGACAGGGGGCGGGAAAAACTGTTTTTT
clone_size: .; d_call: TRBD1; j_call: TRBJ1-1; v_call: TRBV7-3; cdr3_aa: CASSPIGGQGPGLTNTEAFF; cdr3_nt: TGTGCCAGCAGTCCTATCGGGGGACAGGGGCCAGGTTTAACAAACACTGAAGCTTTCTTT
clone_size: .; d_call: .; j_call: TRBJ2-7; v_call: TRBV27; cdr3_aa: CASRGLLSYEQYF; cdr3_nt: TGTGCCAGCAGAGGACTACTCTCCTACGAGCAGTACTTC
clone_size: .; d_call: .; j_call: TRBJ2-7; v_call: TRBV27; cdr3_aa: CASGWGYEQYF; cdr3_nt: TGTGCCAGCGGATGGGGCTACGAGCAGTACTTC
clone_size: .; d_call: .; j_call: TRBJ2-7; v_call: TRBV5-6; cdr3_aa: CASSLGWAVEQYF; cdr3_nt: TGTGCCAGCAGCTTGGGTTGGGCTGTCGAGCAGTACTTC
clone_size: .; d_call: TRBD2; j_call: TRBJ2-1; v_call: TRBV7-9; cdr3_aa: CASSYGLAGVEQFF; cdr3_nt: TGTGCCAGCAGCTACGGACTAGCGGGGGTTGAGCAGTTCTTC
clone_size: few; d_call: .; j_call: TRBJ2-1; v_call: TRBV6-1; cdr3_aa: CASTAGEQFF; cdr3_nt: TGTGCCAGCACAGCAGGTGAGCAGTTCTTC
clone_size: .; d_call: .; j_call: TRBJ2-1; v_call: TRBV2; cdr3_aa: CASRYNEQFF; cdr3_nt: TGTGCCAGCAGGTACAATGAGCAGTTCTTC
clone_size: .; d_call: .; j_call: TRBJ2-1; v_call: TRBV4-1; cdr3_aa: CASSQAVSYGSDEQFF; cdr3_nt: TGCGCCAGCAGCCAAGCCGTATCCTATGGGTCGGATGAGCAGTTCTTC
clone_size: .; d_call: .; j_call: TRBJ1-2; v_call: TRBV28; cdr3_aa: CASSLTGGAYGYTF; cdr3_nt: TGTGCCAGCAGTTTAACCGGGGGCGCGTATGGCTACACCTTC